Listed below are T cell receptor beta chains from one sample, sequenced in a study of T cell responses to AZD1222 COVID-19 vaccine. Method: immunoSEQ multiplex PCR; TCRdb's copy keeps in-frame clones and lacks some. The table lists approximately 140,000 clones, 91% of them singletons. The material sequenced was peripheral blood, taken on day 0 of AZD1222 vaccination. The receptor source for this set is an adult in good health. CDR3s include the opening cysteine and the closing phenylalanine or tryptophan. Expanded clones are given a class, and other clones once, few, many or no size at all.

j_call v_call clone_size cdr3_length cdr3_aa
TRBJ1-1 TRBV7-9 . 12 CASSLGAGEAFF
TRBJ2-1 TRBV6-5 . 15 CASRAEGGGYNEQFF
TRBJ2-1 TRBV5-8 . 14 CATQRGSSYNEQFF
TRBJ2-5 TRBV18 . 18 CASSPRQKLAGGRETQYF
TRBJ2-7 TRBV28 . 15 CASLSNRGRNYEQYF
TRBJ2-1 TRBV4-1 once 15 CASSHFGDSSNEQFF
TRBJ1-3 TRBV5-6 . 17 CASSLGTGRSPGNTIYF
TRBJ2-3 TRBV7-9 . 13 CASSTPGGDTQYF
TRBJ1-3 TRBV7-8 . 15 CASSLIFAGGNTIYF
TRBJ1-5 TRBV19 . 15 CATRPQGGGIQPQHF
TRBJ2-7 TRBV19 . 15 CASSIGDTRRDEQYF
TRBJ2-5 TRBV18 once 16 CASSPSPTKFQETQYF
TRBJ2-7 TRBV20-1 . 11 CSVRVRDEQYF
TRBJ1-4 TRBV9 once 13 CASSTGHKEKLFF
TRBJ1-5 TRBV7-8 . 12 CASSYFGQPQHF
TRBJ2-5 TRBV7-7 once 15 CASSRGTGRQETQYF
TRBJ1-2 TRBV4-2 few 15 CASSQREGSRWGYTF
TRBJ1-3 TRBV9 . 15 CASSVDFVSGNTIYF
TRBJ2-3 TRBV19 . 13 CASGDPGTDTQYF
TRBJ1-3 TRBV5-5 . 15 CASSPRQGSGNTIYF
TRBJ1-1 TRBV7-9 . 15 CASRPPHAVDTEAFF
TRBJ1-1 TRBV7-9 . 17 CASSLQGGDPQNTEAFF
TRBJ1-6 TRBV11-2 once 16 CASSSRTGGAVSPLHF
TRBJ1-2 TRBV14 . 12 CASSQTGYGYTF
TRBJ1-2 TRBV28 . 16 CASSLVRTALNYGYTF
TRBJ2-2 TRBV11-2 . 17 CASSPISSGGDTGELFF
TRBJ2-1 TRBV11-2 . 13 CASSFSGDNEQFF
TRBJ1-6 TRBV5-4 . 15 CASSPGDLEGSPLHF
TRBJ2-2 TRBV7-3 . 16 CASSSPTSVVGGELFF
TRBJ2-1 TRBV6-5 . 13 CASSYRVPFQRFF
TRBJ2-3 TRBV5-1 . 14 CASSLGQFTDTQYF
TRBJ2-3 TRBV19 . 14 CASNEGVGEDTQYF
TRBJ1-6 TRBV19 . 17 CASSADGLSSYNSPLHF
TRBJ1-6 TRBV27 . 13 CASSLSPNSPLHF
TRBJ2-7 TRBV6-5 . 12 CASTGDNGEQYF
TRBJ1-1 TRBV6-5 . 15 CASSSLAAGNTEAFF
TRBJ2-2 TRBV27 once 16 CASSSPNGWNTGELFF
TRBJ2-3 TRBV7-3 . 15 CASSLTGSEADTQYF
TRBJ1-5 TRBV28 . 15 CASSLPRQGGQPQHF
TRBJ1-3 TRBV2 . 16 CASSAQGVPSGNTIYF
TRBJ1-5 TRBV18 . 13 CASSIMSDQPQHF
TRBJ2-3 TRBV7-3 . 13 CASSSTGRSTQYF
TRBJ2-1 TRBV12-3/TRBV12-4 . 13 CASRREDDNEQFF
TRBJ2-7 TRBV5-1 . 11 CASSSTYEQYF
TRBJ1-4 TRBV18 . 15 CASSPKADSNEKLFF
TRBJ1-5 TRBV28 . 14 CASQTRGVNQPQHF
TRBJ1-2 TRBV4-3 . 16 CASSQDGGTVWYGYTF
TRBJ1-2 TRBV5-6 . 14 CASSFPRVGYGYTF
TRBJ2-7 TRBV18 . 16 CASSPYEQGTSYEQYF
TRBJ2-7 TRBV6-5 . 14 CASSPVGAGYEQYF
TRBJ1-6 TRBV12-3/TRBV12-4 once 13 CASSLAQGKPLHF
TRBJ1-6 TRBV25-1 . 15 CASSSSGRANSPLHF
TRBJ2-5 TRBV19 once 15 CASNLGPAGEETQYF
TRBJ1-1 TRBV5-7 . 14 CASRRRARGTEAFF